Below, one TCR beta chain is given with its context. Its antigen remains unidentified. Sequencing used immunoSEQ multiplex PCR; TCRdb keeps in-frame clones, though not all of them. The sample shows under 60,000 clones, around four fifths of them seen only once. The data originate from a study of OX40 agonist ivuxolimab in advanced cancers. The study, taken as a whole, reports: Average numbers of expanded clones were greater in CD8+ T cells than in CD4+.

V was shortened by 0 bases and J by 8 bases, with 9 bases between the two germline ends. There are 14 residues in the CDR3. The germline gives CDR1 SGDLS, CDR2 YYNGEE. Blood draws occurred at baseline, cycle 4 day 1, and cycle 7 day 1. This clonotype was sampled from an adult with an advanced solid tumor such as melanoma, head and neck, liver or kidney cancer. Sequenced here: CD4+ or CD8+ T cells sorted from blood, sampled in a trial of the OX40 agonist ivuxolimab. This chain joins TRBV9 and TRBJ1-6; no firm D call. The CDR3 bases are TGTGCCAGCAGCGTAGAAGGAGGAGATTCACCCCTCCACTTT. Residues: CASSVEGGDSPLHF.